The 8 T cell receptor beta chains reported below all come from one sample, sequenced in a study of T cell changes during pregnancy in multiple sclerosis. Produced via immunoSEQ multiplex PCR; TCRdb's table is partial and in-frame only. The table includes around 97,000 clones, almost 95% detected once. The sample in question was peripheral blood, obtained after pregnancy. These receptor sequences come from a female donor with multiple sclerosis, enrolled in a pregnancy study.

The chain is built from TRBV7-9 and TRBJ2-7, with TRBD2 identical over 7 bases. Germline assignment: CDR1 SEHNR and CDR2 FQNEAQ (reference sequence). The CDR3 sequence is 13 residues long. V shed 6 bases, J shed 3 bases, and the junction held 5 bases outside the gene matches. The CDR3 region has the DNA TGTGCCAGCAGTGCTAGCGGTAGCTACGAGCAGTACTTC. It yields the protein CASSASGSYEQYF.

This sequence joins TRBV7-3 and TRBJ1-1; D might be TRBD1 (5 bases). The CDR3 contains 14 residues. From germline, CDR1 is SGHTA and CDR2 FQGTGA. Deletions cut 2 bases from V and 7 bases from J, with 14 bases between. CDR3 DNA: TGTGCCAGCAGCTTACTACCGACAGCCCATGAAGCTTTCTTT. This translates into CASSLLPTAHEAFF.

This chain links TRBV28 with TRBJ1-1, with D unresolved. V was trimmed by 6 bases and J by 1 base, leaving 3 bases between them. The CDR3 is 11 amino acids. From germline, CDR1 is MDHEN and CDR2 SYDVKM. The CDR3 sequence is CASRANTEAFF. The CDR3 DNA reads TGTGCCAGCAGGGCGAACACTGAAGCTTTCTTT.

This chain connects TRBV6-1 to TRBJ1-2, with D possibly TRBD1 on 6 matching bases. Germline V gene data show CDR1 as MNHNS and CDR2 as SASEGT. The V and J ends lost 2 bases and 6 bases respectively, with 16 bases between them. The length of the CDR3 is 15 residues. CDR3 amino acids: CASSEYGAGVDGYTF. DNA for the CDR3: TGTGCCAGCAGTGAATATGGGGCAGGGGTTGATGGCTACACCTTC.

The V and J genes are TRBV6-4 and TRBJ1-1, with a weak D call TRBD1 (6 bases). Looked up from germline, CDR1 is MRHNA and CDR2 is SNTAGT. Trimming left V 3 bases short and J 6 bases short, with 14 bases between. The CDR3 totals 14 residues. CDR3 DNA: TGTGCCAGCAGTGAGGGGGCGGGGGTTTCTGAAGCTTTCTTT. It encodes CASSEGAGVSEAFF.

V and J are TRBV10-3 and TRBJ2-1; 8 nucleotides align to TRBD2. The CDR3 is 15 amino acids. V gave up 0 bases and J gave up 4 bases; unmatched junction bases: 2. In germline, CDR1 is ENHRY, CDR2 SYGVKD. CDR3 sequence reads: CAISESASGYNEQFF. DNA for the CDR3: TGTGCCATCAGTGAGTCGGCTAGCGGGTACAATGAGCAGTTCTTC.

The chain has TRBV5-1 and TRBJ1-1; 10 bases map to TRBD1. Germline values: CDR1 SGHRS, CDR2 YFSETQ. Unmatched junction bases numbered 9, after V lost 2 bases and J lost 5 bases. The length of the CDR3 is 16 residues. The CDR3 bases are TGCGCCAGCAGCTTTACCGGGACAGGGGTTGGAACTGAAGCTTTCTTT. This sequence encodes CASSFTGTGVGTEAFF.

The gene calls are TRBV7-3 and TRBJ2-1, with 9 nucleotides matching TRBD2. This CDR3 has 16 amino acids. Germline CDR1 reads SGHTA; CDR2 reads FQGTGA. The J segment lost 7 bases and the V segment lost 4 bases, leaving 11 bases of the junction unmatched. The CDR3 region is CASSSRLAGFMNEQFF. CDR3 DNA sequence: TGTGCCAGCAGCTCCCGGCTAGCGGGGTTCATGAATGAGCAGTTCTTC.